This paragraph covers one T cell receptor (beta chain) sequence. Its antigen remains undetermined. The input lacks base qualities; no much larger clone sits a single base away. In the prospective study, participants were about 18 to 100 years old, resided in 24 geographic areas of the United States, and were enrolled through a virtual design. In the prospective study, cohorts were assigned on the basis of participant-reported clinical history obtained from a screening survey and a study questionnaire. Recovered participants in ImmuneRACE Cohort 3 were defined by two consecutive negative NP/OP PCR tests, clearance by a healthcare professional, or resolution of symptoms. Each participant in the prospective study had whole blood, serum and a nasopharyngeal or oropharyngeal swab collected by mobile phlebotomists. Additional blood draws and questionnaires over an approximately two-month period could optionally be provided by prospective study participants. Before DNA extraction, prospective study blood samples were shipped either frozen or at room temperature.

This sample was taken from a study of blood T cell repertoires in COVID-19 (TCRdb year 2020). In terms of the full investigation: Collaborator samples came from the United States, Italy and Spain and covered acute and convalescent phases of COVID-19. The prospective study material was composed of cDNA or gDNA derived from T cells, B-cell-depleted T cells, or PBMCs. Subjects who had been exposed to COVID-19, were actively infected with it, or had recovered from it provided the deeply sampled blood TCRbeta repertoires that made up the dataset. A freely available public database, intended as a resource for researchers studying the immune response to SARS-CoV-2, is where the repertoires were released. Samples came from the ongoing ImmuneRACE study (first 160 participants) plus 1,254 subjects from 6 global collaborators. A de-identified subject ID, COVID-19 status, age in years and sex were almost always included in the sample metadata. Where available, HLA class I and class II types were obtained from metadata supplied by the sample provider rather than from assay-based typing.

In the germline V gene, CDR1 corresponds to KGHDR and CDR2 to SFDVKD. V lost 3 bases and J lost 5 bases; the stretch between them is 18 bases long. The CDR3 measures 16 amino acids from cysteine to phenylalanine. Kept here is only the CDR3 DNA, which spans 48 bases and is read in frame from base 1. Summary of the overall study and its limitations: How much clinical and demographic metadata was included differed by source and by participant, and the metadata was provided uncurated.

The immunoSEQ Assay, a bias-controlled multiplex PCR, was used to amplify TCRbeta CDR3 regions from genomic DNA. The paper's data handling went like this. Within the assay, amplification of reference gene primers was used to estimate how many nucleated cells each sample contained. Sequence reads were collapsed and filtered to measure the absolute abundance of every unique TCRbeta CDR3 rearrangement. For each sample, productive Simpson clonality was calculated by taking the square root of Simpson's diversity index across productive rearrangements. TCRdb's version of the immuneACCESS table is confined to in-frame rearrangements and falls short of the full clone set. An unresolved V gene accounts for under half of the shortfall where checked; the remainder is of unknown origin. Clone size and V and J calls were adopted from that table, with D and trimming inferred from the DNA. The sample table contains roughly 300,000 clones; only one count was recorded for 80% to 95% of them. Clones ranked in the top ten supply around 1.1% of the sample.

This TCR came from a young woman who had recovered from COVID-19. The chain is assembled from TRBV24-1 and TRBJ2-5; TRBD1 might be the D gene, on 6 matching bases. Sequenced input: PBMCs or T cells enriched from blood (not recorded which). The CDR3 protein is CATSDIPRGWAETQYF. The DNA reads TGTGCCACCAGTGATATACCCAGGGGATGGGCTGAGACCCAGTACTTC.